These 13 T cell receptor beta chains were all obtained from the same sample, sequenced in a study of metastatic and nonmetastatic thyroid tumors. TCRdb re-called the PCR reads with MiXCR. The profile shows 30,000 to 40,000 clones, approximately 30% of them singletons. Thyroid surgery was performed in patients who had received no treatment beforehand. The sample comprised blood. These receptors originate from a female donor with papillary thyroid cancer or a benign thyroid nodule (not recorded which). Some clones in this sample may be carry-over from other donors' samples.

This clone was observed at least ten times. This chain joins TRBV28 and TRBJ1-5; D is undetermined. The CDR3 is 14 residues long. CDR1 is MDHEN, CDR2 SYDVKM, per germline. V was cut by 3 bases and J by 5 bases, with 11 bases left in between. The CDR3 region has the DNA TGTGCCAGCAGTTTCGACGGGCCTCATCAGCCCCAGCATTTT. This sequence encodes CASSFDGPHQPQHF.

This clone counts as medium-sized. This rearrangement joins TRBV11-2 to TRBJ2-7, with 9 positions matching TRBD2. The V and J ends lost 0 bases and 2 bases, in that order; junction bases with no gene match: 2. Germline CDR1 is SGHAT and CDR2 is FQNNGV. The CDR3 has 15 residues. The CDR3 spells CASSLEGGGAYEQYF. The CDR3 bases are TGTGCCAGCAGCTTAGAGGGCGGGGGGGCCTACGAGCAGTACTTC. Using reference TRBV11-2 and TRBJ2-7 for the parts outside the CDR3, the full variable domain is EAGVAQSPRYKIIEKRQSVAFWCNPISGHATLYWYQQILGQGPKLLIQFQNNGVVDDSQLPKDRFSAERLKGVDSTLKIQPAKLEDSAVYLCASSLEGGGAYEQYFGPGTRLTVT.

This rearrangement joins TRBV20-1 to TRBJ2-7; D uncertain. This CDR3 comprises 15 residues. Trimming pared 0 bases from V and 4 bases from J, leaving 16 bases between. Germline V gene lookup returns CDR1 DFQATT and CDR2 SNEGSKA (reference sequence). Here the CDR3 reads CSARDSRPSGYEQYF. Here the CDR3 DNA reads TGCAGTGCTAGAGATTCAAGGCCTAGTGGATACGAGCAGTACTTC.

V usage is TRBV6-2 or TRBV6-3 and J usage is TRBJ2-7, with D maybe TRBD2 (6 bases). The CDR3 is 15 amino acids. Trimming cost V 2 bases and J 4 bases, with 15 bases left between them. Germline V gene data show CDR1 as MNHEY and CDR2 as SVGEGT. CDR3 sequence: CASSYGSGLRYEQYF. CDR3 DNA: TGTGCCAGCAGTTACGGGAGCGGACTACGATACGAGCAGTACTTC.

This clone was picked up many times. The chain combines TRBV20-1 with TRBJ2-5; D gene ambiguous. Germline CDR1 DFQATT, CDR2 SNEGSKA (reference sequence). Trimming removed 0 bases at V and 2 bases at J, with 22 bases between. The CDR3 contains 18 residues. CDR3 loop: CSARDPDSLVLAQETQYF. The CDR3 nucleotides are TGCAGTGCTAGAGATCCGGATAGTTTGGTGTTGGCTCAAGAGACCCAGTACTTC.

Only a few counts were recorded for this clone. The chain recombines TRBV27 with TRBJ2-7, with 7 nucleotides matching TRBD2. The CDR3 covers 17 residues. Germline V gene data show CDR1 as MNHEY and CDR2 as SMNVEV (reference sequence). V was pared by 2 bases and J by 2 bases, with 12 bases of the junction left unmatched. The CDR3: CASSLGASGAVAYEQYF. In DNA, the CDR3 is TGTGCCAGCAGTTTAGGCGCTAGCGGAGCCGTTGCCTACGAGCAGTACTTC.

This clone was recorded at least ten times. The CDR3, as DNA: TGTGCCTTTCCTTCTATTTATGGCTACACCTTC. Its protein product is CAFPSIYGYTF. The rearrangement uses TRBV30 and TRBJ1-2; D gene unclear. The germline V and J ends were trimmed by 7 bases and 5 bases, with 11 bases remaining between them. CDR3 length equals 11 residues. Germline CDR1 is GTSNPN and CDR2 is SVGIG (reference sequence).

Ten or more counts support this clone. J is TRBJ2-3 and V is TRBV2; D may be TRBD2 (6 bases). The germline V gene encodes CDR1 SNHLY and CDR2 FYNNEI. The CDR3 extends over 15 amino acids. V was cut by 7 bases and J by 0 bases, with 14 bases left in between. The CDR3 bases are TGTGCCAGCATTCCTCGGGACTTTAGCACAGATACGCAGTATTTT. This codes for CASIPRDFSTDTQYF.

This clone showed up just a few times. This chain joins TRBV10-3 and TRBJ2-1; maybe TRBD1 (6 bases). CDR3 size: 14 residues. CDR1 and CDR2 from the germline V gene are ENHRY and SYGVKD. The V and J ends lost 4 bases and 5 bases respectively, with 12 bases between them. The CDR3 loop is CAISVEDRHNEQFF. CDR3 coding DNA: TGTGCCATCAGTGTAGAGGACAGACACAATGAGCAGTTCTTC.

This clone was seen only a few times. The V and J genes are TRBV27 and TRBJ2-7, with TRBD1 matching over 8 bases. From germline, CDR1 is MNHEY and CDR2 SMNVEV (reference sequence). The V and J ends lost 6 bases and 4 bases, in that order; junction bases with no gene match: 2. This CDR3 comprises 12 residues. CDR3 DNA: TGTGCCAGCAGGAGGACAGGGTACGAGCAGTACTTC. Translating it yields CASRRTGYEQYF.

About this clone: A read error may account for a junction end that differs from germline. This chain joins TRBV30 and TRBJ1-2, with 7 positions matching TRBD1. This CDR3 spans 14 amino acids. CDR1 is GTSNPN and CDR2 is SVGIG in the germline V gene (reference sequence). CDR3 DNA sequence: TGTGCCTGGTCCCCCGGGACAGTAGGAAATGGCCACACCTTC. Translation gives CAWSPGTVGNGHTF. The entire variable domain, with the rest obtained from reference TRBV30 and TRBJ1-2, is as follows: SQTIHQWPATLVQPVGSPLSLECTVEGTSNPNLYWYRQAAGRGLQLLFYSVGIGQISSEVPQNLSASRPQDRQFILSSKKLLLSDSGFYLCAWSPGTVGNGHTFGSGTRLTVV.

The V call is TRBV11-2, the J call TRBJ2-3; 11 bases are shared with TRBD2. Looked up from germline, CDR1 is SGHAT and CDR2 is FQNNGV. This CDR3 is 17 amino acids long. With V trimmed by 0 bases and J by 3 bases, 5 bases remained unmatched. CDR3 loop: CASSLDLAGGNTDTQYF. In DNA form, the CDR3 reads TGTGCCAGCAGCTTAGATCTAGCGGGAGGTAATACAGATACGCAGTATTTT.

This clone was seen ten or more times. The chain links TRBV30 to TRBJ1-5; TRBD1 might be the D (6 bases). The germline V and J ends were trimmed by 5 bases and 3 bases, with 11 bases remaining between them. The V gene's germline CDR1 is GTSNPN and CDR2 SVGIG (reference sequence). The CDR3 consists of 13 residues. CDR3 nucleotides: TGTGCCTGGGGCAGACAGGCCAATCAGCCCCAGCATTTT. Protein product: CAWGRQANQPQHF. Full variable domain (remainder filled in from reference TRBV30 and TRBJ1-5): SQTIHQWPATLVQPVGSPLSLECTVEGTSNPNLYWYRQAAGRGLQLLFYSVGIGQISSEVPQNLSASRPQDRQFILSSKKLLLSDSGFYLCAWGRQANQPQHFGDGTRLSIL.